The clone carrying this TCR beta chain was found a few times. Its antigen is undetermined. This sample is drawn from a study of T cells after yellow fever vaccination. Study-wide findings and caveats: It was a weaker secondary response, yet one that peaked faster, at day 5 versus 15. Clones from primary vaccination mostly reappeared after the booster (96% CD4, approximately 86% CD8). Abundant clonotypes from the bulk population could get into FACS-sorted repertoires as contaminants.

5'RACE template switching generated TCR cDNA, adding a universal primer site and UMIs. TCRdb analysed the 5' RACE reads with MiXCR anew, one entry per CDR3 protein. Of some 320,000 distinct CDR3 sequences listed, 4% to 5.5% are singletons. This CDR3 is 16 amino acids long. Germline V gene sequence: CDR1 SGHRS, CDR2 YFSETQ. The junction had 13 bases not matched to a gene; V was cut back by 4 bases and J by 5 bases. This TCR derives from a man aged 18 to 35 who received the YFV17D yellow fever vaccine. The rearrangement uses TRBV5-1 and TRBJ2-7; TRBD1 matches 9 bases. Specimen: PBMCs, collected 15 days after the yellow fever booster vaccination. CDR3 loop: CASSRDPGTGSNEQYF. CDR3 nucleotide sequence: TGCGCCAGCAGCCGAGACCCCGGGACAGGGAGTAACGAGCAGTACTTC.